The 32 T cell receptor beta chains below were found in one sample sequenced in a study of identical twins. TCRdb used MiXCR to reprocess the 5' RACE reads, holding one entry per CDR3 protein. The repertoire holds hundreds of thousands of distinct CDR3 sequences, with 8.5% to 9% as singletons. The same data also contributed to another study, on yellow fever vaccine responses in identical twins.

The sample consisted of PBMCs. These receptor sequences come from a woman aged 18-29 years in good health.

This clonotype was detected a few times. This chain's CDR3 is CSGPGTGKSYEQYF. The CDR3 nucleotides are TGCAGCGGACCCGGGACAGGGAAGTCCTACGAGCAGTACTTC. The rearrangement joins TRBV29-1 to TRBJ2-7, with 9 bases that match TRBD1. This CDR3 is built from 14 residues. Germline-derived CDR1 and CDR2 are SQVTM and ANQGSEA. The V gene end was trimmed by 7 bases and the J gene end by 1 base; junction bases not matched to a gene: 8.

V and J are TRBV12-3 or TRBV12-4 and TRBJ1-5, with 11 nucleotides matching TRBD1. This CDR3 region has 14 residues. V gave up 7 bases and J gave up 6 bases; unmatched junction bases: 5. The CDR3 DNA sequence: TGTGCCAGCAATGGACAGGGGGCGATTCAGCCCCAGCATTTT. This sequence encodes CASNGQGAIQPQHF.

CDR3 DNA: TGCGCCAGCAGCCGGGGTGGACAGATCTACGAGCAGTACTTC. Protein product: CASSRGGQIYEQYF. The rearrangement joins TRBV4-1 to TRBJ2-7; D is possibly TRBD1 (6 bases). Germline values: CDR1 MGHRA, CDR2 YSYEKL. The CDR3 consists of 14 residues. V gave up 4 bases and J gave up 3 bases, with 13 bases separating them.

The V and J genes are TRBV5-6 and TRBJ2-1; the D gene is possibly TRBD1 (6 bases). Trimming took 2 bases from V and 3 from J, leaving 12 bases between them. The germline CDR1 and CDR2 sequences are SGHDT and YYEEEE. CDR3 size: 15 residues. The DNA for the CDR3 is TGTGCCAGCAGCTTAGGCCTAGGGGGCTACAATGAGCAGTTCTTC. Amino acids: CASSLGLGGYNEQFF.

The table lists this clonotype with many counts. The CDR3 reads CSARRTFTDTQYF. Written as DNA, the CDR3 is TGCAGTGCTCGGCGGACATTCACAGATACGCAGTATTTT. The genes are TRBV20-1 and TRBJ2-3; D possibly corresponds to TRBD1 (5 bases). The CDR3 is 13 residues long. V lost 5 bases to trimming and J lost 2 bases, with 11 bases between them. The germline CDR1 and CDR2 sequences are DFQATT and SNEGSKA (reference sequence).

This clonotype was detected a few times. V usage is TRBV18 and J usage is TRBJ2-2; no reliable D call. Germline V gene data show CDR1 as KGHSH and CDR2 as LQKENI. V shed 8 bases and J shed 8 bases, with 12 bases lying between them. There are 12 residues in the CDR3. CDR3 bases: TGTGCCAGCACCTTAAGGGCAGGGGAGCTGTTTTTT. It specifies CASTLRAGELFF.

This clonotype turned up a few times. CDR3 in DNA: TGTGCCAGCAGTTTATCCACAGGGGCTAGCAATCAGCCCCAGCATTTT. This sequence encodes CASSLSTGASNQPQHF. This sequence joins TRBV27 and TRBJ1-5; TRBD1 matches at 7 bases. Germline CDR1 MNHEY, CDR2 SMNVEV (reference sequence). Trimming at V came to 0 bases and at J to 0 bases, leaving 2 bases not matched to a gene. This CDR3 has 16 amino acids.

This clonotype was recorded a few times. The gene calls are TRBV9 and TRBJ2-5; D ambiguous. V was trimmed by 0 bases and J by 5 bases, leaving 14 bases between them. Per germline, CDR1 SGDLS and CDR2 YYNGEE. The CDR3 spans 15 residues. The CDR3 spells CASSVGGSLGETQYF. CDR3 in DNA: TGTGCCAGCAGCGTAGGAGGTAGTTTAGGGGAGACCCAGTACTTC.

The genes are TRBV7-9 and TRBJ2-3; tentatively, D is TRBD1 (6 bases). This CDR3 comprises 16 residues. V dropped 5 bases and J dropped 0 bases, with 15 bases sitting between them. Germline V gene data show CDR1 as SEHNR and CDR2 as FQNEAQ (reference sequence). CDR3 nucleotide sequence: TGTGCCAGCAGCCCATCGGACAGCCCGAGCACAGATACGCAGTATTTT. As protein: CASSPSDSPSTDTQYF.

The CDR3 loop is CSASLTLGNEQFF. The CDR3 nucleotides are TGCAGTGCTAGTCTGACACTTGGCAATGAGCAGTTCTTC. The chain is built from TRBV20-1 and TRBJ2-1; D unresolved. The V gene's germline CDR1 is DFQATT and CDR2 SNEGSKA (reference sequence). V lost 3 bases and J 6 bases, leaving 12 bases between the germline ends. This CDR3 comprises 13 residues.

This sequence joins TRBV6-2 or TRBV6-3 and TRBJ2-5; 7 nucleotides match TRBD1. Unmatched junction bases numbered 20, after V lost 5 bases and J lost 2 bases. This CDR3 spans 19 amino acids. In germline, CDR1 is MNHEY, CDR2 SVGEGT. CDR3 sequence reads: CASSTLRLSLGQLQETQYF. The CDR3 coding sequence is TGTGCCAGCAGTACCCTCCGCCTCTCGTTGGGACAGCTACAAGAGACCCAGTACTTC.

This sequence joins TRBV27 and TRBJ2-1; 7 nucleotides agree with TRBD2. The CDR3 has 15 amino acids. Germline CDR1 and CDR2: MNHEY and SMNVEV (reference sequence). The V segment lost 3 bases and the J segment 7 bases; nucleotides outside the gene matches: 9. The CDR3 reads CASSLRLVGGNEQFF. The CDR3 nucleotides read TGTGCCAGCAGTTTGAGATTGGTGGGGGGGAATGAGCAGTTCTTC.

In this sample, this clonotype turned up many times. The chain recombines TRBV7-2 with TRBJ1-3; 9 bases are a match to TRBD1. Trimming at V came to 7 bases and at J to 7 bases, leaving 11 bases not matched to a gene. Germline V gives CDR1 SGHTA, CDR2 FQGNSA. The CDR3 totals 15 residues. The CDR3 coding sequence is TGTGCCAGCAAGGACCGGGACAGGGATTACAACACCATATATTTT. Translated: CASKDRDRDYNTIYF.

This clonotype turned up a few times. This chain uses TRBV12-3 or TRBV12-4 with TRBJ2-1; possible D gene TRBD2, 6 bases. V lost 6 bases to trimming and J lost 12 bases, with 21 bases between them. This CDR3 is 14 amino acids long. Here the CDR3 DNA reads TGTGCCAGCAGCCCCTGGGACTCCCAGGAGGGGCAGTTCTTC. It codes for CASSPWDSQEGQFF.

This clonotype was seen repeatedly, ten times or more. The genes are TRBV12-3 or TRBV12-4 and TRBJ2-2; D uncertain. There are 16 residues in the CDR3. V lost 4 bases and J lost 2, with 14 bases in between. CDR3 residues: CASSSTPSSNTGELFF. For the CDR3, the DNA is TGTGCCAGCAGTTCGACCCCAAGCTCCAACACCGGGGAGCTGTTTTTT.

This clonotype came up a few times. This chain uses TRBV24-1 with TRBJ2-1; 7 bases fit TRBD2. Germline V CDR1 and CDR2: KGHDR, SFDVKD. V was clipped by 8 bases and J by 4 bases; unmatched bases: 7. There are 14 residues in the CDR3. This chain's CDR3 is CATKSGTKYNEQFF. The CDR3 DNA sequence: TGTGCCACCAAGTCTGGGACTAAATACAATGAGCAGTTCTTC.

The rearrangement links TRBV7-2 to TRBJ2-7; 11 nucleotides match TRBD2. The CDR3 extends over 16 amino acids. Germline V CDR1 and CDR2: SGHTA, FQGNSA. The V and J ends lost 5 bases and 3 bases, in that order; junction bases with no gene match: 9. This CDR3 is CASSPSGLAGLYEQYF. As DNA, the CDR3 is TGTGCCAGCAGCCCCTCCGGACTAGCGGGCCTCTACGAGCAGTACTTC.

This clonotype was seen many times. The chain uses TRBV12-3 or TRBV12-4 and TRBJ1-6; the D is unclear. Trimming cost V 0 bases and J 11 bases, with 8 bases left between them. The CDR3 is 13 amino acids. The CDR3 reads CASSLAASTPLHF. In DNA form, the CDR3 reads TGTGCCAGCAGTTTAGCGGCATCTACACCCCTCCACTTT.

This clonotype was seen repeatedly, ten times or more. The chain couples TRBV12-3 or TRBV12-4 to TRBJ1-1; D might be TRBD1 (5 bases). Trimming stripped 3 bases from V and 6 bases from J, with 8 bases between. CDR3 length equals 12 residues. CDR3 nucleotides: TGTGCCAGCAGTTTTCCAGGGCCTGAAGCTTTCTTT. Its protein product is CASSFPGPEAFF.

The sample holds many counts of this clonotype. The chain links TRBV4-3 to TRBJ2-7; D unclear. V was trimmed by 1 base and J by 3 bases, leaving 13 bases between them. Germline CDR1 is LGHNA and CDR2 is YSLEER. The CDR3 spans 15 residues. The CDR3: CASSQVGAGVYEQYF. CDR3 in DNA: TGCGCCAGCAGCCAAGTAGGAGCCGGAGTCTACGAGCAGTACTTC.

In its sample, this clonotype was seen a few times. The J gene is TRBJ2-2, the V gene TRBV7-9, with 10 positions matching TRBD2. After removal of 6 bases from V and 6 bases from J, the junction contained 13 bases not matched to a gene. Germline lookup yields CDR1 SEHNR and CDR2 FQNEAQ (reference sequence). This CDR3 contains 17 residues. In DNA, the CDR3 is TGTGCCAGCAGACAAGAGGGACTAGCGAGGGATCCCGGGGAGCTGTTTTTT. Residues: CASRQEGLARDPGELFF.

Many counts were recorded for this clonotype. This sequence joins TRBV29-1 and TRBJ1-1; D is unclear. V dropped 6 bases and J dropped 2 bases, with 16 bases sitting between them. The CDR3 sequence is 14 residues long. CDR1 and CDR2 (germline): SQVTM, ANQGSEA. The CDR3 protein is CSVPVAGTNTEAFF. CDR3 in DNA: TGCAGCGTCCCTGTGGCAGGAACTAACACTGAAGCTTTCTTT.

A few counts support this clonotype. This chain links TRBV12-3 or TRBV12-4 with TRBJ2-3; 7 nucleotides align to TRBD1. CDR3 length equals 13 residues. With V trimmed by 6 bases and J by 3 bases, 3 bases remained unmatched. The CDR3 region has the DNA TGTGCCAGCAGGAACAGGGGAACAGATACGCAGTATTTT. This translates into CASRNRGTDTQYF.

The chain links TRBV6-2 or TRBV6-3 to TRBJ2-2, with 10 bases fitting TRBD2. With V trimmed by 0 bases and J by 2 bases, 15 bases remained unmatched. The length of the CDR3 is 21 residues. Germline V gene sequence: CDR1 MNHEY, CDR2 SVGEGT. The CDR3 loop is CASSYSKTSGQPRYNTGELFF. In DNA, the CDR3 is TGTGCCAGCAGTTACTCGAAGACTAGCGGGCAGCCCCGATACAACACCGGGGAGCTGTTTTTT.

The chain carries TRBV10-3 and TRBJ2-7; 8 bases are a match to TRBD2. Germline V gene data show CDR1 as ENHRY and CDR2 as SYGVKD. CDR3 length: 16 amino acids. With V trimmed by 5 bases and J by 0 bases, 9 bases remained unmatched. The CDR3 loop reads CAISPLAGGVSYEQYF. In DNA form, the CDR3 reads TGTGCCATCAGTCCCCTTGCGGGAGGCGTCTCCTACGAGCAGTACTTC.

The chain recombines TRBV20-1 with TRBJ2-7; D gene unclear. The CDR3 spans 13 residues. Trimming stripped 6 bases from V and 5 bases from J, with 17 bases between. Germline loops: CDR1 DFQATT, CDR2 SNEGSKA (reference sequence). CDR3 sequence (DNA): TGCAGTGCCCCCGACCTCCTAGAAAACGAGCAGTACTTC. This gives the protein CSAPDLLENEQYF.

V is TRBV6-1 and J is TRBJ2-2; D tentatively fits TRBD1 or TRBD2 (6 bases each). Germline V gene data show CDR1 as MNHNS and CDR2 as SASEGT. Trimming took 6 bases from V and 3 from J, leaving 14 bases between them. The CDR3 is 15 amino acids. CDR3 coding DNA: TGTGCCAGCAGGGGGGGCTCCGGGGACACCGGGGAGCTGTTTTTT. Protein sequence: CASRGGSGDTGELFF.

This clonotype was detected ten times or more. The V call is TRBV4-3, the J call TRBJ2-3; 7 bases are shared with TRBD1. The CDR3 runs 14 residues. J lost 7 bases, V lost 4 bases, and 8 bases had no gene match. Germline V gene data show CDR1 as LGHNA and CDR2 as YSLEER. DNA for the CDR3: TGCGCCAGCAGCCTTACTCTACAGGGGCATACGCAGTATTTT. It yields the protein CASSLTLQGHTQYF.

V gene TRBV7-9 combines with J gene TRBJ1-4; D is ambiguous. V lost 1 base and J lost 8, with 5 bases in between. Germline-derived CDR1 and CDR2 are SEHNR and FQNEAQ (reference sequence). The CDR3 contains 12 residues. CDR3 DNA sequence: TGTGCCAGCAGCTTAGAAGCAGAAAAACTGTTTTTT. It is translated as CASSLEAEKLFF.

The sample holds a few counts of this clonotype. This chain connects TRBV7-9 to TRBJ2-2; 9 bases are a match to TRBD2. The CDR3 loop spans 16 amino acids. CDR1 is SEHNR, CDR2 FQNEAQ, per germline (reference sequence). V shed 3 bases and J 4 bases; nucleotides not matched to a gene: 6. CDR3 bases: TGTGCCAGCAGCTTGTTCCTAGCGGGACCCACCGGGGAGCTGTTTTTT. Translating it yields CASSLFLAGPTGELFF. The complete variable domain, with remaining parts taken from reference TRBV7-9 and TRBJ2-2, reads DTGVSQNPRHKITKRGQNVTFRCDPISEHNRLYWYRQTLGQGPEFLTYFQNEAQLEKSRLLSDRFSAERPKGSFSTLEIQRTEQGDSAMYLCASSLFLAGPTGELFFGEGSRLTVL.

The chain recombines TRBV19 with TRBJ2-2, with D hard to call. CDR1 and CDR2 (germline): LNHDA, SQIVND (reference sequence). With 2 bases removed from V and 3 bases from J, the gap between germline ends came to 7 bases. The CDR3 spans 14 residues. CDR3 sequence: CASSILVYTGELFF. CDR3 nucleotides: TGTGCCAGTAGTATACTAGTCTACACCGGGGAGCTGTTTTTT.

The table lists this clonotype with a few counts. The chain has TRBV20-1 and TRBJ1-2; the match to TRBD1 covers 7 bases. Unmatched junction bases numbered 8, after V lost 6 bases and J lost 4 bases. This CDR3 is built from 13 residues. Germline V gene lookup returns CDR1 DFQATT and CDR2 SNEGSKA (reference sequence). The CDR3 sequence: CSAPTGKGYGYTF. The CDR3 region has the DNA TGCAGTGCGCCGACAGGGAAGGGCTATGGCTACACCTTC.